The clone carrying this T cell receptor (beta chain) turned up a few times. The antigen is undetermined. The TCR library protocol was used to attach unique molecular identifiers. These identifiers were attached to individual cDNA molecules. TCRdb recomputed calls from the 5' RACE reads with MiXCR, one row per CDR3 protein. The sample holds 100,000 to 150,000 distinct CDR3 sequences, just under 15% seen once. The data were obtained in a study of early T cells in non-severe SARS-CoV-2 infection. Study summary: The authors sequenced bulk RNA from unsorted whole blood, leaving chains unpaired. Study-wide findings and caveats: There was a bias toward anti-spike CD8 responses in VDJdb matching, which missed private and CD4 specificities.

The specimen sequenced was whole blood. This receptor was taken from an adult who was a healthcare worker with PCR-confirmed SARS-CoV-2 infection or an uninfected control (not recorded which).

This CDR3 reads CASSDARIPYNEQFF. CDR3 nucleotides: TGTGCCAGCAGTGACGCTAGAATCCCCTACAATGAGCAGTTCTTC. The chain recombines TRBV25-1 with TRBJ2-1; unclear D gene. Germline CDR1 MGHDK, CDR2 SYGVNS. The CDR3 has 15 residues. With 3 bases removed from V and 2 bases from J, the gap between germline ends came to 11 bases.